Listed here are 9 T cell receptor beta chains from one sample, sequenced in a study of cytomegalovirus exposure and HLA in healthy donors. Clones were read by immunoSEQ multiplex PCR, and TCRdb kept only the in-frame ones, dropping some. This repertoire shows 130,000 to 150,000 clones, 84% found once; its top ten account for approximately 1.4%. Sample: PBMCs. The source is a woman in her twenties or thirties in good health and CMV-seronegative.

This clone is a singleton in its sample. The gene calls are TRBV5-4 and TRBJ1-2; a possible D gene is TRBD1 (6 bases). The CDR3 runs 13 residues. The ends were cut back, 0 bases at V and 8 bases at J, with 11 bases in the middle. Germline CDR1 SGHNT, CDR2 YYREEE (reference sequence). Here the CDR3 reads CASSLAGDRGYTF. CDR3 coding DNA: TGTGCCAGCAGCTTGGCAGGGGATAGGGGCTACACCTTC.

The chain combines TRBV28 with TRBJ1-6, with D uncertain. The V and J ends lost 4 bases and 6 bases respectively, with 4 bases between them. CDR1 and CDR2 (germline): MDHEN, SYDVKM. The CDR3 loop spans 12 amino acids. The CDR3, as DNA: TGTGCCAGCAGTTCGCGTAATTCACCCCTCCACTTT. Translating it yields CASSSRNSPLHF.

The chain has TRBV5-1 and TRBJ2-3, with D maybe TRBD2 (5 bases). The germline V gene has CDR1 SGHRS and CDR2 YFSETQ. CDR3 length: 16 amino acids. The ends were cut back, 2 bases at V and 2 bases at J, with 15 bases in the middle. CDR3 in amino acids: CASSLAEAEFTDTQYF. CDR3 bases: TGCGCCAGCAGCTTAGCGGAAGCTGAATTCACAGATACGCAGTATTTT. Full variable domain (outside the CDR3, taken from reference TRBV5-1 and TRBJ2-3): KAGVTQTPRYLIKTRGQQVTLSCSPISGHRSVSWYQQTPGQGLQFLFEYFSETQRNKGNFPGRFSGRQFSNSRSEMNVSTLELGDSALYLCASSLAEAEFTDTQYFGPGTRLTVL.

This sequence joins TRBV9 and TRBJ2-1, with D possibly matching TRBD1 (6 bases). Germline V gives CDR1 SGDLS, CDR2 YYNGEE. Trimming removed 3 bases at V and 2 bases at J, with 12 bases between. The CDR3 consists of 15 residues. The CDR3 region is CASSEQGLPYNEQFF. The CDR3 bases are TGTGCCAGCAGCGAACAGGGTTTACCCTACAATGAGCAGTTCTTC. Drawing the rest from reference TRBV9 and TRBJ2-1, the complete variable domain is DSGVTQTPKHLITATGQRVTLRCSPRSGDLSVYWYQQSLDQGLQFLIQYYNGEERAKGNILERFSAQQFPDLHSELNLSSLELGDSALYFCASSEQGLPYNEQFFGPGTRLTVL.

The J gene is TRBJ2-7, the V gene TRBV5-1; 8 bases align to TRBD1. Germline loops: CDR1 SGHRS, CDR2 YFSETQ. This CDR3 has 15 residues. V trimming: 1 base; J trimming: 1 base; junction bases outside the gene matches: 4. CDR3 sequence reads: CASSLYTGGSYEQYF. The DNA of the CDR3 is TGCGCCAGCAGCTTGTATACAGGGGGGTCCTACGAGCAGTACTTC.

V usage is TRBV7-3 and J usage is TRBJ2-1; 14 bases fit TRBD2. Germline V gene sequence: CDR1 SGHTA, CDR2 FQGTGA. J gave up 6 bases and V 4 bases, and 2 bases lay outside the gene matches. This CDR3 spans 15 amino acids. This CDR3 is CASSSGLAGVNEQFF. The CDR3 region has the DNA TGTGCCAGCAGCTCGGGACTAGCGGGGGTCAATGAGCAGTTCTTC.

The chain recombines TRBV29-1 with TRBJ2-7; unclear D gene. Germline V gives CDR1 SQVTM, CDR2 ANQGSEA. The CDR3 totals 10 residues. V dropped 7 bases and J dropped 3 bases, with 7 bases sitting between them. For the CDR3, the DNA is TGCAGCGCGGTCTACTACGAGCAGTACTTC. Amino acids: CSAVYYEQYF.

The genes are TRBV28 and TRBJ1-1, with D possibly being TRBD1 (5 bases). V lost 11 bases to trimming and J lost 2 bases, with 21 bases between them. This CDR3 is built from 15 residues. Germline V gene data show CDR1 as MDHEN and CDR2 as SYDVKM. CDR3 nucleotide sequence: TGTGCCGGATCAGGGTTGGGCTTTGGAAACACTGAAGCTTTCTTT. It codes for CAGSGLGFGNTEAFF.

The V gene is TRBV12-5, the J gene TRBJ2-2; 7 nucleotides match TRBD1. V lost 4 bases to trimming and J lost 5 bases; unmatched junction nucleotides: 16. Germline CDR1 reads LGHNT; CDR2 reads FRNRAP. The CDR3 has 18 amino acids. The CDR3 DNA is TGTGCTAGTGGTTCGATAGGTCGTCAGGGGGTTCTTACCGGGGAGCTGTTTTTT. Amino acid sequence: CASGSIGRQGVLTGELFF.